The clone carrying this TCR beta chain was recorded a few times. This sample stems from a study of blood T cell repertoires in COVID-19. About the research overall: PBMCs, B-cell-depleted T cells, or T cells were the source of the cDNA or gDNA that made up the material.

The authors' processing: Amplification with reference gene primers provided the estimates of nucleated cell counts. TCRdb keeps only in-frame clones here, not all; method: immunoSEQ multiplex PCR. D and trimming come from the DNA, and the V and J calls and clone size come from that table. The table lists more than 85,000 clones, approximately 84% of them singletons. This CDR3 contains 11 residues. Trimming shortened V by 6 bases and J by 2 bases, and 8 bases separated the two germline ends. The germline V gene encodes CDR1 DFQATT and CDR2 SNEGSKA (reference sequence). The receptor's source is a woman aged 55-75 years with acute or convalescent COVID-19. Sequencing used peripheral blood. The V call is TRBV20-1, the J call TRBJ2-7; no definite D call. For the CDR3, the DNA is TGCAGTGCCGGAGAGACCTACGAGCAGTACTTC. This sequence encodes CSAGETYEQYF.